A single sample gave rise to the 14 T cell receptor beta chains below, sequenced in a study of tumor-infiltrating lymphocytes in primary liver carcinoma. With a constant-region primer, TCR beta cDNA was made from 500 ng of total RNA. Libraries covering TCR beta were generated through three nested multiplex PCR rounds (using a slightly modified ARM-PCR). A C-beta reverse primer was combined with TRBV1-TRBV30 forward primers in the first two PCR rounds, and each round had about 10 cycles. TCRdb analysed the multiplex PCR reads with MiXCR anew, one entry per CDR3 protein. In the table there are around 70,000 distinct CDR3 sequences, roughly three quarters of which are singletons. Co-extraction of both nucleic acids (RNA and DNA) used about 18-31 mg of unsorted bulk tissue. Sequencing was done on a sample of liver tumor tissue from sampling region 4. Subset noted: tumor region T4, right-lateral pole. The source is a man aged 35 to 55 with primary liver carcinoma and hepatitis B virus infection.

This sequence joins TRBV15 and TRBJ2-5; D is perhaps TRBD2 (7 bases). Deletions cut 1 base from V and 5 bases from J, with 14 bases between. Germline CDR1 LNHNV, CDR2 YYDKDF (reference sequence). The CDR3 is 15 amino acids. The CDR3: CATSRVGGLLETQYF. The CDR3 DNA reads TGTGCCACCAGCAGAGTCGGGGGGCTTTTGGAGACCCAGTACTTC. The whole variable domain, remainder taken from reference TRBV15 and TRBJ2-5, is DAMVIQNPRYQVTQFGKPVTLSCSQTLNHNVMYWYQQKSSQAPKLLFHYYDKDFNNEADTPDNFQSRRPNTSFCFLDIRSPGLGDTAMYLCATSRVGGLLETQYFGPGTRLLVL.

This clonotype was seen at least ten times. The chain employs TRBV28 and TRBJ1-5, with TRBD1 matching over 7 bases. CDR3 size: 13 residues. The ends lost 5 bases at V and 4 bases at J; junction bases unmatched: 2. In germline, CDR1 is MDHEN, CDR2 SYDVKM. CDR3 residues: CASSRDRNQPQHF. The CDR3 region has the DNA TGTGCCAGCAGTCGGGACAGAAATCAGCCCCAGCATTTT. The full variable domain, in which reference TRBV28 and TRBJ1-5 provide the parts outside the CDR3, is DVKVTQSSRYLVKRTGEKVFLECVQDMDHENMFWYRQDPGLGLRLIYFSYDVKMKEKGDIPEGYSVSREKKERFSLILESASTNQTSMYLCASSRDRNQPQHFGDGTRLSIL.

Turning to this clonotype: This may be a read error, as it is one base from a much larger clone. The chain employs TRBV13 and TRBJ2-4; TRBD2 aligns across 7 bases. Germline CDR1 is PRHDT and CDR2 is FYEKMQ (reference sequence). The junction had 17 bases not matched to a gene; V was cut back by 9 bases and J by 6 bases. CDR3 length: 16 residues. CDR3 protein: CARSPRTAGGGNIQYF. CDR3 sequence (DNA): TGTGCCAGGAGCCCGCGGACGGCCGGCGGGGGAAACATTCAGTACTTC.

Concerning this clonotype itself: A much larger clone lies one base from this, so it may be a read error. V is TRBV7-9 and J is TRBJ1-2; no reliable D call. CDR3 length: 14 amino acids. V lost 3 bases and J 8 bases, leaving 16 bases between the germline ends. Looked up from germline, CDR1 is SEHNR and CDR2 is FQNEAQ (reference sequence). CDR3 DNA sequence: TGTGCCAGCAGCTTGGACCCGGCCAGGAGAGGCTACACCTTC. It is translated as CASSLDPARRGYTF.

On this clonotype: At one end the junction does not follow the germline gene, possibly because of a read error. This chain joins TRBV6-2 or TRBV6-3 and TRBJ2-3; 10 bases match TRBD2. This CDR3 has 19 amino acids. In germline, CDR1 is MNHEY, CDR2 SVGEGT. The CDR3 here is CTSSFPLAGDDSVGDTEYF. The CDR3 nucleotides are TGTACCAGCAGTTTTCCCCTAGCGGGAGACGATTCTGTAGGAGATACGGAGTATTTT.

A remark on this clonotype: The junction shows a germline mismatch at one end, possibly a read error. In DNA form, the CDR3 reads TGTGCCGGCAGCAACTTGACAGGAGCGGGAGAGACCCAGAACTTC. This codes for CAGSNLTGAGETQNF. The V and J genes are TRBV11-2 and TRBJ2-5, with 8 bases fitting TRBD2. CDR3 length: 15 residues. The germline CDR1 and CDR2 sequences are SGHAT and FQNNGV.

A word on this clonotype: The germline gene is not matched at one end of the junction; a read error may be the cause. The rearrangement links TRBV29-1 to TRBJ2-2; perhaps TRBD2 as D (6 bases). The CDR3 extends over 17 amino acids. Germline V gene data show CDR1 as SQVTM and CDR2 as ANQGSEA. CDR3 in amino acids: CRVLTGGPAAYTGELFF. The CDR3 bases are TGCAGGGTTCTAACTGGAGGGCCCGCTGCGTACACCGGGGAACTGTTTTTT.

As concerns this clonotype: A much larger clone lies one base from this, so it may be a read error. This rearrangement joins TRBV28 to TRBJ2-5; 9 bases are shared with TRBD1. The CDR3 contains 14 residues. Germline V lookup: CDR1 MDHEN, CDR2 SYDVKM. CDR3 coding DNA: TGTGTCAGCAGTTTACAGGGGGCCGGGGAGACCCAGTACTTC. Translating it yields CVSSLQGAGETQYF.

This clonotype was seen more than once but under ten times. A much larger clone lies a single base off, so this may be a read error. The chain joins TRBV7-9 to TRBJ2-1; TRBD2 matches 10 bases. V lost 0 bases and J lost 0; bases outside the gene matches: 11. CDR1 SEHNR and CDR2 FQNEAQ come from the germline V gene (reference sequence). The CDR3 extends over 20 amino acids. CDR3 DNA: TGTGCCAGCAGCTTAGCGCCGGGGACTAGCGATAGCAGCTCCTACAATGAGCAGTTCTTC. Its protein is CASSLAPGTSDSSSYNEQFF.

A remark on this clonotype: The junction shows a germline mismatch at one end, possibly a read error. The chain links TRBV2 to TRBJ1-1; no firm D call. Germline-derived CDR1 and CDR2 are SNHLY and FYNNEI. The CDR3 covers 12 residues. CDR3 DNA: TGTACCAGCATGCGGGATGGCACTGAAGCTTTCTTT. It specifies CTSMRDGTEAFF.

J is TRBJ2-1 and V is TRBV7-3; 8 bases are a match to TRBD2. The CDR3 covers 16 residues. The ends lost 5 bases at V and 8 bases at J; junction bases unmatched: 14. Germline V gene lookup returns CDR1 SGHTA and CDR2 FQGTGA. This CDR3 reads CASSPVGGGESDEQFF. Written as DNA, the CDR3 is TGTGCCAGCAGCCCCGTCGGGGGGGGCGAGTCCGATGAGCAGTTCTTC. The whole variable domain, remainder taken from reference TRBV7-3 and TRBJ2-1, is GAGVSQTPSNKVTEKGKYVELRCDPISGHTALYWYRQSLGQGPEFLIYFQGTGAADDSGLPNDRFFAVRPEGSVSTLKIQRTERGDSAVYLCASSPVGGGESDEQFFGPGTRLTVL.

In regard to this clonotype: A read error may produce the germline difference seen at one junction end. The gene calls are TRBV11-2 and TRBJ2-7; D gene uncertain. The germline V gene encodes CDR1 SGHAT and CDR2 FQNNGV. This CDR3 region has 14 residues. The CDR3 here is CGSCLTDTAYKQYF. The DNA of the CDR3 is TGTGGCAGCTGCTTAACTGACACTGCCTACAAGCAGTACTTC.

As to this clonotype: A read error may produce the germline difference seen at one junction end. The chain uses TRBV13 and TRBJ2-2; 10 bases map to TRBD2. This CDR3 contains 15 residues. CDR1 is PRHDT and CDR2 is FYEKMQ in the germline V gene (reference sequence). DNA for the CDR3: TGTGTCAGCAGCATCATAGGGACTAGCGTCGGGGAGCTGTTTTTT. Protein: CVSSIIGTSVGELFF.

This clonotype was counted many times. This rearrangement joins TRBV5-1 to TRBJ2-5, with TRBD1 matching 7 bases. The CDR3 length is 14 residues. The J segment lost 5 bases and the V segment lost 4 bases, leaving 8 bases of the junction unmatched. Germline loops: CDR1 SGHRS, CDR2 YFSETQ. CDR3 bases: TGCGCCAGCAGCATAGGGGGCTTGGGGGAGACCCAGTACTTC. This translates into CASSIGGLGETQYF. Complete variable domain (other parts from reference TRBV5-1 and TRBJ2-5): KAGVTQTPRYLIKTRGQQVTLSCSPISGHRSVSWYQQTPGQGLQFLFEYFSETQRNKGNFPGRFSGRQFSNSRSEMNVSTLELGDSALYLCASSIGGLGETQYFGPGTRLLVL.